The 32 T cell receptor beta chains below were found in one sample sequenced in a study of tumor-infiltrating lymphocytes in oesophageal squamous cell carcinoma. Using its own MiXCR run on the PCR reads, TCRdb lists one record per CDR3 protein. The sample shows more than 10,000 distinct CDR3 sequences, roughly 51% of them seen only once. The sequenced sample consisted of blood. The receptors were sampled from a female donor with esophageal squamous cell carcinoma.

On this clonotype: A read error may be the cause here, since a much bigger clone is one base away. This chain connects TRBV5-3 to TRBJ2-1; a possible D gene is TRBD1 (5 bases). TRBV5-3 is an ORF for which the function is uncertain. Trimming stripped 4 bases from V and 10 bases from J, with 24 bases between. There are 16 residues in the CDR3. The CDR3 protein is CARSIGHYIPPYEQFF. The CDR3 DNA sequence: TGTGCCAGAAGCATCGGACACTACATCCCACCTTACGAGCAGTTCTTC.

This clonotype occurred many times. One end of the junction varies from germline; a read error may be responsible. This chain links TRBV18 with TRBJ1-1; 7 bases are shared with TRBD1. The CDR3 is made up of 14 amino acids. Germline CDR1 KGHSH, CDR2 LQKENI. CDR3 sequence reads: CASSWDSVKTEAFF. CDR3 sequence (DNA): TGTGCCAGCTCTTGGGACAGTGTGAAAACTGAAGCTTTCTTT. The full variable domain, rest sourced from reference TRBV18 and TRBJ1-1, is NAGVMQNPRHLVRRRGQEARLRCSPMKGHSHVYWYRQLPEEGLKFMVYLQKENIIDESGMPKERFSAEFPKEGPSILRIQQVVRGDSAAYFCASSWDSVKTEAFFGQGTRLTVV.

The chain links TRBV7-9 to TRBJ2-5; 7 bases align to TRBD1. With V trimmed by 5 bases and J by 2 bases, 5 bases remained unmatched. Germline lookup yields CDR1 SEHNR and CDR2 FQNEAQ (reference sequence). The CDR3 runs to 14 residues. The CDR3 DNA is TGTGCCAGCAGCCAAGGGACAGCACAAGAGACCCAGTACTTC. Translated: CASSQGTAQETQYF.

This clonotype was seen at least ten times. The chain has TRBV5-6 and TRBJ2-2; TRBD1 might be the D (5 bases). The CDR3 covers 15 residues. V lost 2 bases to trimming and J lost 6 bases, with 14 bases between them. The germline CDR1 and CDR2 sequences are SGHDT and YYEEEE. CDR3: CASSLSPGPAGELFF. In DNA, the CDR3 is TGTGCCAGCAGCTTATCTCCAGGGCCCGCCGGGGAGCTGTTTTTT.

This chain uses TRBV7-9 with TRBJ1-6; no clear D gene. Germline V gene lookup returns CDR1 SEHNR and CDR2 FQNEAQ (reference sequence). CDR3 length: 14 amino acids. Trimming cost V 1 base and J 7 bases, with 8 bases left between them. In DNA form, the CDR3 reads TGTGCCAGCAGCTTAGGATTTCAGAATTCACCCCTCCACTTT. Translation gives CASSLGFQNSPLHF.

This rearrangement joins TRBV6-6 to TRBJ2-3; TRBD2 matches 9 bases. Germline CDR1 is MNHNY and CDR2 is SVGAGI (reference sequence). This CDR3 has 15 amino acids. Trimming removed 6 bases from V and 4 bases from J; junction bases left unmatched: 8. The CDR3: CASSRGTSFPDTQYF. The DNA for the CDR3 is TGTGCCAGCAGCCGAGGGACTAGCTTTCCAGATACGCAGTATTTT.

This clonotype was seen at least ten times. The chain has TRBV5-1 and TRBJ2-2; either TRBD1 or TRBD2 may fit D (5 bases each). V was clipped by 3 bases and J by 6 bases, with 15 bases between them. CDR3 length: 15 amino acids. Germline loops: CDR1 SGHRS, CDR2 YFSETQ. CDR3 coding DNA: TGCGCCAGCAGCTACGGGTACGAGGGGTCCGGGGAGCTGTTTTTT. Its translation is CASSYGYEGSGELFF.

For the CDR3, the DNA is TGTGCCAGCAGCTTAGGACTTCCTTCTCTCTATGGCTACACCTTC. It translates to CASSLGLPSLYGYTF. The V gene is TRBV7-2, the J gene TRBJ1-2; no clear D gene. Germline values: CDR1 SGHTA, CDR2 FQGNSA. V lost 1 base and J 4 bases, leaving 13 bases between the germline ends. The CDR3 runs to 15 residues.

There are a few counts of this clonotype. This chain joins TRBV7-2 and TRBJ2-1; D gene ambiguous. This CDR3 has 15 amino acids. Germline assignment: CDR1 SGHTA and CDR2 FQGNSA. The V and J ends lost 7 bases and 0 bases respectively, with 13 bases between them. The CDR3 protein is CASTRNSYSYNEQFF. DNA of the CDR3: TGTGCCAGCACTCGTAATTCGTACTCCTACAATGAGCAGTTCTTC.

This clonotype is labeled medium-sized. V and J are TRBV28 and TRBJ2-7; TRBD1 is a possible D gene (5 bases). Germline V gene lookup returns CDR1 MDHEN and CDR2 SYDVKM. V dropped 8 bases and J dropped 2 bases, with 10 bases sitting between them. This CDR3 is built from 12 residues. The CDR3 spells CASGKGTYEQYF. CDR3 in DNA: TGTGCCAGCGGTAAGGGGACCTACGAGCAGTACTTC.

The chain recombines TRBV7-9 with TRBJ2-3, with D possibly matching TRBD2 (6 bases). With the DNA end fitting TRBJ2-5 better, the J assignment may be wrong. The germline gives CDR1 SEHNR, CDR2 FQNEAQ (reference sequence). CDR3 size: 14 residues. The CDR3 spells CASSLAGEVETQYF. In DNA form, the CDR3 reads TGTGCCAGCAGCTTAGCGGGGGAGGTAGAGACCCAGTACTTC.

The rearrangement joins TRBV6-6 to TRBJ2-6, with D tentatively TRBD2 (6 bases). Germline assignment: CDR1 MNHNY and CDR2 SVGAGI (reference sequence). The length of the CDR3 is 18 residues. Trimming removed 2 bases at V and 0 bases at J, with 14 bases between. The CDR3, as DNA: TGTGCCAGCAGTTACAGTTCGGGGGTCGGCTCTGGGGCCAACGTCCTGACTTTC. Protein product: CASSYSSGVGSGANVLTF.

The chain has TRBV5-1 and TRBJ1-4; D may be TRBD1 (5 bases). The CDR3 contains 17 residues. The V end lost 4 bases, the J end lost 16 bases, and 32 bases lay between the germline ends. CDR1 and CDR2 (germline): SGHRS, YFSETQ. CDR3: CASSPGRTSGTADTQFF. In nucleotides, the CDR3 is TGCGCCAGCAGCCCGGGCCGGACTAGCGGGACCGCAGATACGCAGTTTTTT.

V is TRBV7-2 and J is TRBJ2-5, with D hard to call. The DNA matches TRBJ2-1 better at its end, which makes the J call doubtful. The CDR3 runs 12 residues. Germline V gene sequence: CDR1 SGHTA, CDR2 FQGNSA. In DNA form, the CDR3 reads TGTGCCAGCAGCTTACTCGGGCCCCAGCAGTTCTTC. The encoded protein is CASSLLGPQQFF.

The rearrangement joins TRBV6-6 to TRBJ2-4, with 9 nucleotides matching TRBD2. Gene TRBJ2-7 matches the end of the DNA better, so the J call may be wrong. Germline CDR1 is MNHNY and CDR2 is SVGAGI (reference sequence). This CDR3 contains 15 residues. Written as DNA, the CDR3 is TGTGCCAGCAGTTCCAGCCCTAGCGGGACCTACGAGCAGTACTTC. Translation gives CASSSSPSGTYEQYF.

This clonotype is deemed medium-sized (0.01 to 0.1%). The chain joins TRBV6-1 to TRBJ1-5, with a weak D call TRBD1 (5 bases). This CDR3 has 12 amino acids. V dropped 9 bases and J dropped 1 base, with 7 bases sitting between them. Germline assignment: CDR1 MNHNS and CDR2 SASEGT. CDR3 sequence (DNA): TGTGCCAGTGGGGCAAGCAATCAGCCCCAGCATTTT. Translation gives CASGASNQPQHF.

This clonotype is classed as medium-sized (0.01 to 0.1%). The V call is TRBV24-1, the J call TRBJ2-1; 8 nucleotides agree with TRBD2. After removal of 3 bases from V and 7 bases from J, the junction contained 7 bases not matched to a gene. CDR3 size: 15 residues. Looked up from germline, CDR1 is KGHDR and CDR2 is SFDVKD. Written as DNA, the CDR3 is TGTGCCACCAGTGATCCGCGGGGGGCGAGGAATGAGCAGTTCTTC. Translating gives CATSDPRGARNEQFF.

The V and J genes are TRBV9 and TRBJ2-1, with 12 bases that match TRBD2. The tail of the sequence fits TRBJ2-7 better, so the J call may be wrong. Germline-derived CDR1 and CDR2 are SGDLS and YYNGEE. This CDR3 contains 16 residues. The CDR3 here is CASSETSGGTYYEQYF. In DNA form, the CDR3 reads TGTGCCAGCAGCGAAACTAGCGGGGGGACTTACTACGAGCAGTACTTC.

The chain combines TRBV12-3 or TRBV12-4 with TRBJ2-7; D unresolved. This CDR3 region has 13 residues. V was clipped by 5 bases and J by 0 bases, with 8 bases between them. DNA of the CDR3: TGTGCCAGCAGTATATCTAGCTCCTACGAGCAGTACTTC. Amino acid sequence: CASSISSSYEQYF.

In this sample, this clonotype is medium-sized. V is TRBV24-1 and J is TRBJ2-1; 10 bases agree with TRBD1. Germline V gene sequence: CDR1 KGHDR, CDR2 SFDVKD. V lost 5 bases to trimming and J lost 3 bases; unmatched junction nucleotides: 18. This CDR3 is 20 amino acids long. The CDR3 spells CATSAAPGQGYGKGYNEQFF. The CDR3 DNA is TGTGCCACCAGTGCTGCCCCGGGACAGGGGTACGGGAAAGGCTACAATGAGCAGTTCTTC.

This clonotype was detected only once. The chain couples TRBV4-3 to TRBJ2-3; 7 bases match TRBD1. The V segment lost 4 bases and the J segment 0 bases; nucleotides outside the gene matches: 7. CDR1 and CDR2 from the germline V gene are LGHNA and YSLEER. This CDR3 has 16 amino acids. For the CDR3, the DNA is TGCGCCAGCAGCCCCGGGCGGACAGGAAGCACAGATACGCAGTATTTT. Translating gives CASSPGRTGSTDTQYF.

Worth noting for this clonotype: The missing conserved phenylalanine or tryptophan at the end of this CDR3 makes a read error likely. The V gene is TRBV6-1, the J gene TRBJ2-2, with D perhaps TRBD1 (6 bases). Trimming pared 6 bases from V and 9 bases from J, leaving 11 bases between. This CDR3 is 12 amino acids long. The germline gives CDR1 MNHNS, CDR2 SASEGT. CDR3 sequence: CASRTGTWELFY. DNA of the CDR3: TGTGCCAGCAGAACAGGGACCTGGGAGCTGTTTTAT.

This sequence joins TRBV7-2 and TRBJ2-1, with TRBD2 matching 13 bases. The CDR3 contains 18 residues. Germline CDR1 is SGHTA and CDR2 is FQGNSA. The V and J ends lost 7 bases and 5 bases, in that order; junction bases with no gene match: 14. The CDR3 DNA is TGTGCCAGCACCATACTAGCGGGGGGGGTCGGGGGCCACAATGAGCAGTTCTTC. Residues: CASTILAGGVGGHNEQFF.

V usage is TRBV11-2 and J usage is TRBJ2-7; D perhaps matches TRBD2 (6 bases). The closer fit of TRBJ2-5 to the DNA end suggests the J call may be wrong. Per the germline V gene, CDR1 is SGHAT and CDR2 is FQNNGV. The CDR3 has 14 amino acids. The CDR3, as DNA: TGTGCCAGCAGCTCAGGACTAAGGCAAGAGACCCAGTACTTC. Protein product: CASSSGLRQETQYF.

The chain recombines TRBV6-6 with TRBJ2-1; D might be TRBD2 (5 bases). Germline V gene sequence: CDR1 MNHNY, CDR2 SVGAGI (reference sequence). This CDR3 contains 15 residues. The germline V and J ends were trimmed by 0 bases and 3 bases, with 9 bases remaining between them. The chain's CDR3 is CASSYSEGVYNEQFF. The CDR3 coding sequence is TGTGCCAGCAGTTACTCTGAGGGAGTCTACAATGAGCAGTTCTTC.

V usage is TRBV7-3 and J usage is TRBJ2-7, with 7 positions matching TRBD2. The CDR3 totals 13 residues. CDR1 and CDR2 from the germline V gene are SGHTA and FQGTGA. Losses at the gene ends were 5 bases for V and 3 bases for J; bases not matched to a gene: 4. The CDR3 here is CASSPRTSYEQYF. CDR3 coding DNA: TGTGCCAGCAGCCCCCGGACTAGCTACGAGCAGTACTTC.

This clonotype qualifies as medium-sized. The J gene is TRBJ1-2, the V gene TRBV6-6; 11 bases match TRBD1. The V and J ends lost 0 bases and 4 bases, in that order; junction bases with no gene match: 4. The germline V gene has CDR1 MNHNY and CDR2 SVGAGI (reference sequence). The CDR3 length is 16 residues. The CDR3 region has the DNA TGTGCCAGCAGTTACTCCCGGACAGGGGGCTCCTATGGCTACACCTTC. This translates into CASSYSRTGGSYGYTF.

The genes are TRBV7-3 and TRBJ2-1, with 11 bases aligning to TRBD2. V shed 3 bases and J 4 bases; nucleotides not matched to a gene: 2. Germline V lookup: CDR1 SGHTA, CDR2 FQGTGA. The CDR3 totals 15 residues. The CDR3 DNA is TGTGCCAGCAGCTTCCGACTAGCGGGGTACAATGAGCAGTTCTTC. Amino acid sequence: CASSFRLAGYNEQFF.

This clonotype was seen more than once but under ten times. This likely comes from a read error, as the CDR3 has no conserved phenylalanine or tryptophan at its end. The DNA is omitted, as the CDR3 cannot be located on it reliably, and the CDR3 follows TCRdb's listing. J is TRBJ2-3 and V is TRBV6-1; the D call of TRBD1 is as the table states it, not checked on the DNA. Germline CDR1 MNHNS, CDR2 SASEGT. Termini included, the CDR3 measures 16 amino acids. CDR3 amino acids: CASSEGTGLYGYTFGP.

There are many counts of this clonotype. This chain links TRBV5-5 with TRBJ1-1; 8 nucleotides line up with TRBD1. Germline V gives CDR1 SGHKS, CDR2 YYEKEE (reference sequence). The J segment lost 9 bases and the V segment lost 4 bases, leaving 8 bases of the junction unmatched. The CDR3 contains 13 residues. CDR3 in DNA: TGTGCCAGCAGCCTTACAGGGGGTATGCAAGCTTTCTTT. It codes for CASSLTGGMQAFF.

The chain links TRBV6-6 to TRBJ2-4; D unclear. The J call may not be correct, given that the DNA end is closer to TRBJ2-7. This CDR3 comprises 12 residues. Germline V lookup: CDR1 MNHNY, CDR2 SVGAGI (reference sequence). The CDR3 nucleotides read TGTGCCAGCAGTGACGGTGCCTACGAGCAGTACTTC. It translates to CASSDGAYEQYF.

This clonotype was recorded many times. V and J are TRBV7-8 and TRBJ2-1; 13 positions agree with TRBD2. The CDR3 is 15 amino acids. V shed 5 bases, J shed 5 bases, and the junction held 3 bases outside the gene matches. The germline CDR1 and CDR2 sequences are SGHVS and FQNEAQ. The CDR3 is CASSHGTSGDNEQFF. The CDR3 nucleotides are TGTGCCAGCAGCCATGGGACTAGCGGGGACAATGAGCAGTTCTTC.